A selection of T cell receptor beta chains follows, all from one sample in a study of blood T cell repertoires in COVID-19. Clones were sequenced by immunoSEQ multiplex PCR, and TCRdb holds only the in-frame ones, with some missing. Of about 200,000 clones in the sample, approximately 80% were seen once. The sequencing input was PBMCs or T cells enriched from blood (not recorded which). Source of these receptors: a man aged 35 to 55 who had recovered from COVID-19. Both conserved end residues are part of each CDR3. The D gene is left open where the match is weak. Only part of the rows carry a size: once, few, many, or a class if the clone is expanded.

J gene | D gene | clone size | V gene | CDR3 DNA | CDR3 protein
TRBJ1-1 | NA | NA | TRBV9 | TGTGCCAGCAGCCCCCGAATGGTCTCGGGCACTGAAGCTTTCTTT | CASSPRMVSGTEAFF
TRBJ2-7 | NA | NA | TRBV28 | TGTGCCAGCAGTTTATCTACCCACGAGCAGTACTTC | CASSLSTHEQYF
TRBJ1-1 | TRBD1 | few | TRBV7-2 | TGTGCCAGCAGGCCCCAACAGGGGACTGGCACTGAAGCTTTCTTT | CASRPQQGTGTEAFF
TRBJ1-5 | NA | once | TRBV27 | TGTGCCAGCAGTTCCCGCGGGGGCGGCAATCAGCCCCAGCATTTT | CASSSRGGGNQPQHF
TRBJ2-7 | TRBD2 | NA | TRBV7-2 | TGTGCCAGCAGCGCCCTAGGACTAGCGGGGGCCTACGAGCAGTACTTC | CASSALGLAGAYEQYF
TRBJ1-1 | TRBD1 | NA | TRBV15 | TGTGCCACCAGCCCCTCAGACAGGGGCTCTGAAGCTTTCTTT | CATSPSDRGSEAFF
TRBJ1-5 | NA | NA | TRBV2 | TGTGCCAGCAGTGAACGCGCCGAGTACCAGCCCCAGCATTTT | CASSERAEYQPQHF
TRBJ1-5 | NA | NA | TRBV6-2/TRBV6-3 | TGTGCCAGCAGTACCCGACAGAACAATCAGCCCCAGCATTTT | CASSTRQNNQPQHF
TRBJ2-5 | TRBD2 | NA | TRBV4-2 | TGTGCCAGCAGCAGGCGGGGGGGGCAAGAGACCCAGTACTTC | CASSRRGGQETQYF
TRBJ1-1 | NA | few | TRBV5-4 | TGTGCCAGCAGCTTGTCGGGGGACACTGAAGCTTTCTTT | CASSLSGDTEAFF
TRBJ1-2 | NA | NA | TRBV18 | TGTGCCAGCTCACCACTAAGTGGGACTTCCCTTAACTATGGCTACACCTTC | CASSPLSGTSLNYGYTF
TRBJ2-7 | NA | NA | TRBV7-2 | TGTGCCAGCAGCAAACGCGCGGGACAGACCCCCTACGAGCAGTACTTC | CASSKRAGQTPYEQYF
TRBJ2-2 | TRBD2 | few | TRBV11-2 | TGTGCCAGCAGCTTAGGTGGTGCGGGAGTCCCCGGGGAGCTGTTTTTT | CASSLGGAGVPGELFF
TRBJ1-2 | NA | NA | TRBV6-2/TRBV6-3 | TGTGCCAGCAGTGCCCGCGTTTCTAACTATGGCTACACCTTC | CASSARVSNYGYTF
TRBJ1-2 | NA | NA | TRBV27 | TGTGCCAGCAGGGTTAAATGGGGGCAGACTGGTAACTATGGCTACACCTTC | CASRVKWGQTGNYGYTF
TRBJ2-2 | TRBD1 | NA | TRBV5-1 | TGCGCCAGCAGCTTGAATCCAGGGGGAATAACCGGGGAGCTGTTTTTT | CASSLNPGGITGELFF
TRBJ1-1 | TRBD1 | once | TRBV9 | TGTGCCAGCAGCCCAGGGGGGCGGGGTGAAGCTTTCTTT | CASSPGGRGEAFF
TRBJ2-7 | TRBD2 | NA | TRBV28 | TGTGCCAGCAGCCGCCCGCCCGGGGGGGCCTACGAGCAGTACTTC | CASSRPPGGAYEQYF
TRBJ1-2 | NA | NA | TRBV27 | TGTGCCAGCAGTTTATCTCCGGGAGGAGGCTATGGCTACACCTTC | CASSLSPGGGYGYTF
TRBJ2-5 | NA | NA | TRBV15 | TGTGCCACCAGCAGATCTAGAGCGGAGACCCAGTACTTC | CATSRSRAETQYF
TRBJ1-3 | NA | NA | TRBV4-1 | TGCGCCAGCAGCCAAGATTCCCCGGGAAACACCATATATTTT | CASSQDSPGNTIYF
TRBJ2-1 | TRBD2 | NA | TRBV5-1 | TGCGCCAGCAGCTTGGGAGTAGCGGGGTACAATGAGCAGTTCTTC | CASSLGVAGYNEQFF
TRBJ1-4 | TRBD1 | many | TRBV9 | TGTGCCAGCAGCGCGAAACAGGGGAGAGGTGAAAAACTGTTTTTT | CASSAKQGRGEKLFF
TRBJ2-2 | TRBD2 | NA | TRBV7-2 | TGTGCCAGCAGCGGCGGGCCGACTAGCGGGAAAGGCGGGGAGCTGTTTTTT | CASSGGPTSGKGGELFF
TRBJ2-3 | TRBD1 | NA | TRBV10-2 | TGCGCCAGCAGTGAGTGGCAGGGGGCGGTAACAGATACGCAGTATTTT | CASSEWQGAVTDTQYF
TRBJ2-1 | NA | once | TRBV7-3 | TGTGCCAGCAGCCTCACATCATACAATGAGCAGTTCTTC | CASSLTSYNEQFF
TRBJ1-3 | TRBD1 | NA | TRBV13 | TGTGCCAGCAGCTTGGCAGGGGGCGGAAACACCATATATTTT | CASSLAGGGNTIYF
TRBJ2-3 | TRBD2 | NA | TRBV6-5 | TGTGCCAGCATTCCGACTAGCGGGGATACGCAGTATTTT | CASIPTSGDTQYF
TRBJ1-5 | TRBD1 | NA | TRBV6-2/TRBV6-3 | TGTGCCAGCAGTTTCTCTGGACAGGGCAATCAGCCCCAGCATTTT | CASSFSGQGNQPQHF
TRBJ1-2 | NA | NA | TRBV7-9 | TGTGCCAGCAGCCCCCCGCGGGGAGGGGAGATTTATGGCTACACCTTC | CASSPPRGGEIYGYTF
TRBJ1-1 | NA | NA | TRBV18 | TGTGCCAGCTCACTAGAGACAGGATCCGAAGCTTTCTTT | CASSLETGSEAFF
TRBJ1-1 | NA | once | TRBV24-1 | TGTGCCACCAGTGATTTAAAGGAGGCTGAAGCTTTCTTT | CATSDLKEAEAFF
TRBJ1-1 | TRBD1 | NA | TRBV30 | TGTGCCTGGGGACAGGTGAACACTGAAGCTTTCTTT | CAWGQVNTEAFF
TRBJ1-1 | NA | NA | TRBV7-8 | TGTGCCAGCAGCTTAGCAGGGGGGGCCACTGAAGCTTTCTTT | CASSLAGGATEAFF
TRBJ2-1 | NA | NA | TRBV11-3 | TGTGCCAGCAGCCGTTCGGGAGAGGAGAGGAATGAGCAGTTCTTC | CASSRSGEERNEQFF
TRBJ2-1 | NA | NA | TRBV15 | TGTGCCACCAGCAGAGAACCGGGGTACGATGAGCAGTTCTTC | CATSREPGYDEQFF
TRBJ1-2 | NA | many | TRBV29-1 | TGCAGCGTGCCCCTCGGGAACTATGGCTACACCTTC | CSVPLGNYGYTF
TRBJ2-3 | TRBD2 | NA | TRBV7-9 | TGTGCCAGCAGCGCACTAGCGGGGGGGCGTGTTGTAAATACGCAGTATTTT | CASSALAGGRVVNTQYF
TRBJ1-5 | NA | few | TRBV30 | TGTGCCTGGTCTCGGCGGAATCAGCCCCAGCATTTT | CAWSRRNQPQHF
TRBJ1-3 | NA | NA | TRBV27 | TGTGCCAGCAGTTTATACGCCCCAGGGGCCGGAAACACCATATATTTT | CASSLYAPGAGNTIYF
TRBJ1-5 | NA | NA | TRBV5-4 | TGTGCCAGCAGCTTGTGGTCAACCACAGGGAGGGATCAGCCCCAGCATTTT | CASSLWSTTGRDQPQHF